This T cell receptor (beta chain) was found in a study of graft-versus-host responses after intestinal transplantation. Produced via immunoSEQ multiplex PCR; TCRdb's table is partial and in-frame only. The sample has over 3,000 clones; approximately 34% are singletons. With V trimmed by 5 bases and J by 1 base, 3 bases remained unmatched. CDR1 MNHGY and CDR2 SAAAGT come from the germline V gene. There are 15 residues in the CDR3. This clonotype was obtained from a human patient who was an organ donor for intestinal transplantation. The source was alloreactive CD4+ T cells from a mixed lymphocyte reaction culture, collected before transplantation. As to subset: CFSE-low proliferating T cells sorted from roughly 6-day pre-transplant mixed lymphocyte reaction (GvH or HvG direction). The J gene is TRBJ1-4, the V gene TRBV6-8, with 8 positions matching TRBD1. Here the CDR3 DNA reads TGTGCCAGCAGTATCAGGGGGCAAACTAATGAAAAACTGTTTTTT. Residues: CASSIRGQTNEKLFF.